Listed below are T cell receptor beta chains from one sample, sequenced in a study of shared clonotypes between healthy human individuals. Generated by immunoSEQ multiplex PCR, the TCRdb table keeps only in-frame clones and is missing some. Of 2 million to 2.5 million clones listed, more than 90% are singletons. The specimen was naive CD4+ T cells sorted from blood. These receptors all stem from a man between 18 and 29 years old in good health. The CDR3 runs from the conserved cysteine through the conserved F or W. A D gene is named only where the DNA matches it firmly.

j_call d_call v_call cdr3_nt cdr3_aa
TRBJ2-2 NA TRBV11-3 TGTGCCAGCAGCGGACGAAACACCGGGGAGCTGTTTTTT CASSGRNTGELFF
TRBJ2-2 NA TRBV7-2 TGTGCCAGCAGCGCCCTTGGGGAGCTGTTTTTT CASSALGELFF
TRBJ1-1 TRBD1 TRBV29-1 TGCAGCGTTGACGGATACAGGGGGAACACTGAAGCTTTCTTT CSVDGYRGNTEAFF
TRBJ2-1 NA TRBV10-3 TGTGCCATCGGGGACAATGAGCAGTTCTTC CAIGDNEQFF
TRBJ1-6 TRBD1 TRBV7-9 TGTGCCAGCAGCTTTCTTGGACAGGGCAGTTCACCCCTCCACTTT CASSFLGQGSSPLHF
TRBJ2-5 NA TRBV7-7 TGTGCTAGCAGCTTCGGGACCGCCGGCGGAGAGACCCAGTACTTC CASSFGTAGGETQYF
TRBJ1-3 NA TRBV2 TGTGCCAGCAGTTTCAGTAAGAACTCTGGAAACACCATATATTTT CASSFSKNSGNTIYF
TRBJ2-7 NA TRBV6-5 TGTGCCAGCAGTTCCCCGAGGGCAGTCTCCTACGAGCAGTACTTC CASSSPRAVSYEQYF
TRBJ2-2 NA TRBV4-1 TGCGCCAGCAGCCAAGTCGGAAATACCGGGGAGCTGTTTTTT CASSQVGNTGELFF
TRBJ1-4 TRBD1 TRBV5-1 TGCGCCAGCAGCCAGACAGGGACAACTAATGAAAAACTGTTTTTT CASSQTGTTNEKLFF